The T cell receptor (beta chain) described here comes from a study of cytomegalovirus exposure and HLA in healthy donors (dated by TCRdb to 2015 to 2018). Regarding the research as a whole: According to an earlier analysis of around 600 of the donors, 150 million to 200 million T cells yielded 120 million or so unique TCR beta sequences and about 300 Gb of sequence data. Donor age, sex, ethnicity and CMV serostatus were compiled together with the repertoire data. To decide whether each TCR beta V gene segment behaved as functional or pseudogenic, an earlier analysis of approximately 600 of the donors relied on high-throughput TCR beta sequencing. The study profiled the T cell repertoires of 500 to 800 subjects by immunosequencing and related them to cytomegalovirus serostatus. Because of strong linkage in the cohort, roughly five DR-DQ haplotypes were treated as single units for association and clustering. A later analysis re-analyzed previously published TCR beta repertoires from 600 to 850 donors and added high-resolution HLA genotyping to study TCR occurrence patterns. Among roughly 400 genotyped donors of the cohort, an average of about 220,000 unique TCR beta nucleotide sequences was sequenced per donor, of which about 19% were non-productive. A separate validation cohort of roughly 130 different subjects was used in addition to the 666-subject first cohort. Of the 300 to 450 genotyped donors, 81% were placed in the genetic ancestry cluster associated with self-reported Caucasian donors. High-throughput TCR immunosequencing, statistical association of individual TCRs with disease status, and machine learning were combined to predict cytomegalovirus infection status. HLA typing covered class I and class II loci at four-digit resolution. The number of typed donors differed by locus: about 620-630 for A, B, C, DRB1 and DQB1; 522 for DQA1; fewer than 610 for DPA1; and approximately 450 for DPB1. Rather than using new phenotypic data, the later analysis identified candidate immune exposures from TCR beta sequences and from how often those sequences occurred across donors. An early release covering roughly 600 HLA-typed donors comprised about 300 gigabases of sequencing data and roughly 85 million unique TCR sequences. Genome-wide SNP genotypes for about 65% of the 666 donors were used in a later genetic analysis, which treated that subset as a discovery cohort. The study aimed to test whether cataloging public T cell receptors could reveal signatures of past pathogen exposure. All discovery cohort repertoires had been generated on a single sequencing platform.

Note on this clone: Its binding antigen is unknown. No base-level quality is on record; no much larger clone is a single base apart.

The cohort comprised hundreds of healthy bone marrow donors. All cohort members were sampled while nominally healthy, although unrecorded immune exposures were likely present. The donor was CMV seronegative and was included in the group of approximately 350 seronegative cohort members. A peripheral blood sample was provided by each donor, and peripheral blood mononuclear cells were used for TCR beta sequencing. The Qiagen DNeasy Blood Extraction Kit was used to extract genomic DNA from the blood cell samples. V is pared back by 3 bases and J by 8 bases, with 22 bases lying between the germline termini. From cysteine to phenylalanine, the CDR3 is 17 amino acids long. Kept here is only the CDR3 DNA, which spans 51 bases and is read in frame from base 1. The germline V gene (reference sequence) specifies LNHNV as CDR1 and YYDKDF as CDR2. Study-wide findings and limitations: A later analysis found that TCR association rates varied across HLA loci, with DRB1 alleles showing the most associated TCRs and HLA-C alleles the fewest. In a later genetic analysis, fewer N-insertions in productive TCRs were reported among donors in an Asian-associated ancestry cluster than the roughly 700-donor mean. A further reported finding was that TCR beta sequences accurately predicted the HLA-A and HLA-B alleles for most subjects in the first cohort. Across donors, most TCR sequences were observed very rarely, whereas some public TCRs were present in many individuals. In both the original and validation cohorts, the classifier was reported to diagnose cytomegalovirus status with high specificity and sensitivity. Because HLA typing was unavailable for some donors at each locus, only the typed subset was used in association tests. In vitro tests confirmed that a few of the cytomegalovirus-associated TCR beta chains recognize cytomegalovirus antigens. For the cohort, immune exposure information was limited to CMV serostatus. A later analysis found that HLA-associated TCR beta chains were more clonally expanded and had lower generation probabilities than equally common non-associated chains. Linkage disequilibrium might explain the correlated functional status among segregating V segments, but an unknown experimental factor could not be ruled out. A cluster of highly shared sequence variants was judged likely to represent a technical artifact of the sequencing pipeline. The authors suggested that the approach could potentially be generalized to other disease states and immunological phenotypes. Because the 87-base-pair reads could not distinguish some IMGT-functional V segments, including TRBV6-2 and TRBV6-3, those segments were excluded. Roughly uniform sequencing depth across donors was assumed in presence/absence analyses, although this assumption may not hold. An earlier analysis of approximately 600 of the donors showed that most TCR beta V segments appeared in productive rearrangements either about 87% or about 30% of the time, which broadly matched IMGT annotations. Strong co-occurrence of HLA alleles, especially DR and DQ, made assigning TCR associations to individual alleles difficult. The earlier analysis of 587 of the donors excluded over 15 rarely observed V segments, including chromosome 9 orphons, because counts were too low. A later analysis reported that several top co-occurrence clusters appeared linked to parvovirus B19, influenza, CMV and Epstein-Barr virus. Most CMV-associated TCR beta chains appeared to be HLA-restricted in a later analysis, and the HLA associations seemed to be driven largely by CMV exposure. An association between a missense DCLRE1C variant and V-gene and J-gene trimming of TCR beta chains was found in a later genetic analysis and replicated in an independent cohort. In the study, approximately 150 TCR beta chains were listed as associated with cytomegalovirus. The cohort was sequenced for TCR beta chains only, and without alpha or paired-chain data the features that could be detected were limited. Specific HLA alleles were associated with 16,951 TCR beta sequences at a false discovery rate of 0.05 in a later analysis.

Library generation was performed with the immunoSEQ multiplex PCR assay. A mixture of 60 forward primers for TCR Vbeta segments and 13 reverse primers for TCR Jbeta segments was used in the multiplex PCR. The CDR3 region of rearranged TCR beta genes was amplified from genomic DNA by a multiplex PCR assay. The Illumina HiSeq System was used to sequence the amplified TCR beta libraries as 87-base-pair reads. In the authors' own workflow: In a later analysis, roughly 80 million unique TCR beta chains were counted across the approximately 670 repertoires, and roughly 10 million of these chains were shared by at least two donors. Raw reads were error-corrected and collapsed into unique sequences with a nearest-neighbor algorithm that merged closely related sequences to remove PCR and sequencing errors. Alignment of CDR3 sequences to IMGT reference sequences was used to assign V, D and J gene segments. For a sequence to be retained, a match of at least six nucleotides was required to both a V gene segment and a J gene segment. A rearrangement was called productive if the CDR3 had no stop codons and remained in frame with V and J, and every other rearrangement was called non-productive. CDR3 was defined according to IMGT convention as the region running from the second conserved V-encoded cysteine to the conserved J-encoded phenylalanine. In an earlier analysis of 500 to 650 of the donors, sequences lacking an unambiguous match to a single V gene segment were excluded. An earlier analysis of over 450 of the donors classified V segments as functional when productive rearrangements were above 56.7% and as segregating when the standard deviation between donors was above 5%. A statistical classification framework was built to diagnose cytomegalovirus status from the catalog of TCR beta chain sequences. In a later analysis, TCR nucleotide sequences were compared against IMGT/GENE-DB human TR gene sequences so that V and J genes could be assigned. The TCRdist pipeline was used in a later analysis to assign CDR3 sequences and most-parsimonious VDJ recombination scenarios. A later analysis defined each TCR beta chain by its CDR3 amino acid sequence plus V-gene family, and excluded reads lacking a unique V-gene family. To address suspected cross-contamination and a sequencing artifact, a later analysis removed 550 to 750 highly shared, low-generation-probability nucleotide sequences. For each public chain, a later analysis derived a clonal expansion index from normalized ranks of inferred template counts within each repertoire. A later analysis computed generation probabilities with a VDJ recombination model fitted to out-of-frame rearrangements, and checked the results against IGoR. Hypergeometric tests were used in a later analysis to score TCR-TCR, TCR-HLA and TCR-CMV co-occurrence, with a repertoire-size bias correction applied to the TCR pairs. In a later analysis, false discovery rates were estimated by permuting HLA or CMV assignments 20 times. In a later analysis, co-occurring TCRs were grouped using DBSCAN, with TCRdist sequence similarity added in when clustering inside HLA-allele-positive subsets. Repertoires with fewer than 30,000 or more than 120,000 public chains were left out of co-occurrence clustering, as were five repertoires with anomalous nucleotide sharing. Entries here come from immuneACCESS through TCRdb and include only in-frame sequences with V and J called. Some clones fail to appear in such tables; in the studies checked, an unresolved V gene covers under half of the shortfall, and the cause of the remainder is unknown. For V, J and clone size, that table is used; D and trimming come from the DNA. This sample holds about 150,000 clones; approximately 77% were observed only once. The ten largest clones capture 1.1% to 1.5% of the sample.

Sequencing used PBMCs. The sequence was collected from a woman aged 40 to 50 in good health and CMV-seronegative. The chain uses TRBV15 and TRBJ1-4, and the D gene may be TRBD1, 6 bases matching. The CDR3 here reads CATSSLIFRDIQEKLFF. In nucleotide form, the sequence is TGTGCCACCAGCAGCTTGATCTTCCGGGACATACAAGAAAAACTGTTTTTT.